A single T cell receptor beta chain is shown here with its context. Its target is not known. These data originate in a study of Ad26.COV2.S vaccination and SARS-CoV-2 variants. Produced via immunoSEQ multiplex PCR; TCRdb's table is partial and in-frame only. The profile shows hundreds of thousands of clones, approximately 88% of them singletons. Study-level points and caveats: Recipients given vaccine exceeded placebo recipients in spike-specific TCR breadth.

Treatment reported: 19 received Ad26.COV2.S at low or high dose, single or two shots; 5 received placebo; per-sample allocation not given. Sampling occurred on day 63 after the first vaccine or placebo injection. V gave up 0 bases and J gave up 3 bases, with 12 bases separating them. Germline assignment: CDR1 SGHKS and CDR2 YYEKEE (reference sequence). The CDR3 length is 15 residues. The sample was peripheral blood, taken in a trial of Ad26.COV2.S vaccine versus placebo. The chain has TRBV5-5 and TRBJ2-5; D not resolved. The clonotype was recovered from a person between 18 and 59 years old who received the Ad26.COV2.S COVID-19 vaccine or a placebo. The CDR3 region is CASSLVQASEETQYF. The CDR3 DNA is TGTGCCAGCAGCTTGGTCCAGGCTAGTGAAGAGACCCAGTACTTC.